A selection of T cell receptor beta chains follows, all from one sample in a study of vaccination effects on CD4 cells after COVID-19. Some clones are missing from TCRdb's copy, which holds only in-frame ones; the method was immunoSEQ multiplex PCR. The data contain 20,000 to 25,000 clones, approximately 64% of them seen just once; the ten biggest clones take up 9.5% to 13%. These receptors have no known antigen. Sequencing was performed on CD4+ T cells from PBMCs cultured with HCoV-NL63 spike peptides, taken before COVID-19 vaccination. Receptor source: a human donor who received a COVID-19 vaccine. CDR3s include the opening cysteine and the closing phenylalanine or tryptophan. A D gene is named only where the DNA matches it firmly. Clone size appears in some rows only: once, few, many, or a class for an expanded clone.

CDR3 DNA: TGTGCCAGCAGCCAGATCGGGACAACCTACTACGAGCAGTACTTC; CDR3 protein: CASSQIGTTYYEQYF; V gene: TRBV14; J gene: TRBJ2-7; clone size: few; D gene: NA
CDR3 DNA: TGTGCCAGCAGCCCAGATAGCAATCAGCCCCAGCATTTT; CDR3 protein: CASSPDSNQPQHF; V gene: TRBV3-1/TRBV3-2; J gene: TRBJ1-5; clone size: NA; D gene: NA
CDR3 DNA: TGTGCCAGCAGCTTAGTTGGGACTAGCGGGGGAGGGGATGAGCAGTTCTTC; CDR3 protein: CASSLVGTSGGGDEQFF; V gene: TRBV7-9; J gene: TRBJ2-1; clone size: once; D gene: TRBD2
CDR3 DNA: TGTGCCAGCTCAAACACAGGGGGCTACACCTTC; CDR3 protein: CASSNTGGYTF; V gene: TRBV18; J gene: TRBJ1-2; clone size: NA; D gene: NA
CDR3 DNA: TGTGCCAGCTCCCAGGGGATGTCCTACGAGCAGTACTTC; CDR3 protein: CASSQGMSYEQYF; V gene: TRBV2; J gene: TRBJ2-7; clone size: NA; D gene: NA
CDR3 DNA: TGCAGTGCCCGAGACAGCAGCGATTTTTTT; CDR3 protein: CSARDSSDFF; V gene: TRBV20-1; J gene: TRBJ1-4; clone size: NA; D gene: NA
CDR3 DNA: TGCGCCAGCTTCGGGCGGGACAGGGGGAACACTGAAGCTTTCTTT; CDR3 protein: CASFGRDRGNTEAFF; V gene: TRBV10-2; J gene: TRBJ1-1; clone size: NA; D gene: TRBD1
CDR3 DNA: TGTGCCTGGAGTCCCCCAGTTGGACAGGGGAGGCAGCCCCAGCATTTT; CDR3 protein: CAWSPPVGQGRQPQHF; V gene: TRBV30; J gene: TRBJ1-5; clone size: few; D gene: TRBD1
CDR3 DNA: TGTGCCAGCAGCTTAGGACCAGGGGGCTACGAGCAGTACTTC; CDR3 protein: CASSLGPGGYEQYF; V gene: TRBV11-2; J gene: TRBJ2-7; clone size: few; D gene: TRBD1
CDR3 DNA: TGTGCCAGCAGCCAAGCCGCGGGGGGGGGAAAAGACATTCAGTACTTC; CDR3 protein: CASSQAAGGGKDIQYF; V gene: TRBV14; J gene: TRBJ2-4; clone size: NA; D gene: TRBD2
CDR3 DNA: TGTGCCAGCAGTGAATTAGGAACCAGTGACACGCACTATGGCTACACCTTC; CDR3 protein: CASSELGTSDTHYGYTF; V gene: TRBV25-1; J gene: TRBJ1-2; clone size: NA; D gene: NA
CDR3 DNA: TGCGCCAGCAGCATCCCGGGACGGGGGAACTATGGCTACACCTTC; CDR3 protein: CASSIPGRGNYGYTF; V gene: TRBV5-1; J gene: TRBJ1-2; clone size: NA; D gene: NA
CDR3 DNA: TGTGCCAGTAGTCACCAGCAGGGCTGGCGCAACCAGCCCCAGCATTTT; CDR3 protein: CASSHQQGWRNQPQHF; V gene: TRBV19; J gene: TRBJ1-5; clone size: NA; D gene: NA
CDR3 DNA: TGTGCCATTGGACAGGGAGGAAAGAATGAAAAACTGTTTTTT; CDR3 protein: CAIGQGGKNEKLFF; V gene: TRBV10-3; J gene: TRBJ1-4; clone size: NA; D gene: TRBD1
CDR3 DNA: TGTGCCAGCAGTGACTCCGCTAGCGGGTCAGATACGCAGTATTTT; CDR3 protein: CASSDSASGSDTQYF; V gene: TRBV6-4; J gene: TRBJ2-3; clone size: NA; D gene: TRBD2
CDR3 DNA: TGTGCCAGCAGGTTGGGGCGGTTCGAGACCCAGTACTTC; CDR3 protein: CASRLGRFETQYF; V gene: TRBV12-3/TRBV12-4; J gene: TRBJ2-5; clone size: medium-sized; D gene: NA
CDR3 DNA: TGTGCCAGCAGTTTAGGGGGAGTCTCCGAGCAGTACTTC; CDR3 protein: CASSLGGVSEQYF; V gene: TRBV12-3/TRBV12-4; J gene: TRBJ2-7; clone size: NA; D gene: NA
CDR3 DNA: TGCGCCAGCAGCTTAGGGACAGGGTTTACCCAAGAGACCCAGTACTTC; CDR3 protein: CASSLGTGFTQETQYF; V gene: TRBV5-1; J gene: TRBJ2-5; clone size: once; D gene: TRBD1
CDR3 DNA: TGTGCCAGCAGTGAAGGGCAGGGGGTGAATGAGCAGTTCTTC; CDR3 protein: CASSEGQGVNEQFF; V gene: TRBV2; J gene: TRBJ2-1; clone size: NA; D gene: TRBD1
CDR3 DNA: TGTGCCACCGTGCCGGGACAGGGTTTTAATCAGCCCCAGCATTTT; CDR3 protein: CATVPGQGFNQPQHF; V gene: TRBV19; J gene: TRBJ1-5; clone size: NA; D gene: TRBD1
CDR3 DNA: TGTGCCAGCAGCTTACCACAGGGGTACCAAGAGACCCAGTACTTC; CDR3 protein: CASSLPQGYQETQYF; V gene: TRBV5-6; J gene: TRBJ2-5; clone size: NA; D gene: TRBD1
CDR3 DNA: TGTGCCAGCAGCACAGACCGGACAGGGTCTGGCTACACCTTC; CDR3 protein: CASSTDRTGSGYTF; V gene: TRBV6-6; J gene: TRBJ1-2; clone size: NA; D gene: TRBD1
CDR3 DNA: TGTGCCAGCAGCCTACGGGGCTACGGGACCCAGTACTTC; CDR3 protein: CASSLRGYGTQYF; V gene: TRBV3-1/TRBV3-2; J gene: TRBJ2-5; clone size: NA; D gene: NA
CDR3 DNA: TGCGCCAGCAGCTGGGGGACAGGGAATAATCCAGATACGCAGTATTTT; CDR3 protein: CASSWGTGNNPDTQYF; V gene: TRBV5-1; J gene: TRBJ2-3; clone size: NA; D gene: TRBD1
CDR3 DNA: TGTGCCAGCAGCCAAGATAGCCCTTGGTTTCATCGGGGGGGCCGCGAGACCCAGTACTTC; CDR3 protein: CASSQDSPWFHRGGRETQYF; V gene: TRBV3-1/TRBV3-2; J gene: TRBJ2-5; clone size: NA; D gene: TRBD2
CDR3 DNA: TGCGCCAGCAGCTGGAGCGGGGTGACCTACGAGCAGTACTTC; CDR3 protein: CASSWSGVTYEQYF; V gene: TRBV5-1; J gene: TRBJ2-7; clone size: NA; D gene: TRBD2
CDR3 DNA: TGTGCCATCAAGGGGCAGAATGAAAAACTGTTTTTT; CDR3 protein: CAIKGQNEKLFF; V gene: TRBV10-3; J gene: TRBJ1-4; clone size: few; D gene: NA
CDR3 DNA: TGTGCCAGTAGTATCCAGCGCCCGGACAATGAGCAGTTCTTC; CDR3 protein: CASSIQRPDNEQFF; V gene: TRBV19; J gene: TRBJ2-1; clone size: NA; D gene: NA
CDR3 DNA: TGTGCCACCATAAGAGTGCCGCAAGTAGTTAATGAGCAGTTCTTC; CDR3 protein: CATIRVPQVVNEQFF; V gene: TRBV7-8; J gene: TRBJ2-1; clone size: NA; D gene: NA
CDR3 DNA: TGTGCCAGCTCACCACTCCCAGGGAACAATGAGCAGTTCTTC; CDR3 protein: CASSPLPGNNEQFF; V gene: TRBV18; J gene: TRBJ2-1; clone size: NA; D gene: NA
CDR3 DNA: TGTGCCAGCAGCCCCCTCAGCAGTAATTCACCCCTCCACTTT; CDR3 protein: CASSPLSSNSPLHF; V gene: TRBV7-9; J gene: TRBJ1-6; clone size: NA; D gene: NA
CDR3 DNA: TGTGCCAGCACCTTGGGGGAGAACACTGAAGCTTTCTTT; CDR3 protein: CASTLGENTEAFF; V gene: TRBV2; J gene: TRBJ1-1; clone size: once; D gene: NA